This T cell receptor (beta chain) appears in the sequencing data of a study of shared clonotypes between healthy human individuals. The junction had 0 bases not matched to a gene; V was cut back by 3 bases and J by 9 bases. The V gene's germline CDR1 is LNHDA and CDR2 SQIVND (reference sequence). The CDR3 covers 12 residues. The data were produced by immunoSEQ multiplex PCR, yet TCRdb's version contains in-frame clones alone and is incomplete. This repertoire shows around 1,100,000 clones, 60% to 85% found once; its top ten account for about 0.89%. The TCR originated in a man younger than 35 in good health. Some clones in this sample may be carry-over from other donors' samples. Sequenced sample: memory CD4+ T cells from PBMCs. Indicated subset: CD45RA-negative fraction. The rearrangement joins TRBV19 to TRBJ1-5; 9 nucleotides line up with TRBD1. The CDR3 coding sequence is TGTGCCAGTAGTATGGACAGGGGGCCCCAGCATTTT. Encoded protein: CASSMDRGPQHF.